A single sample gave rise to the 10 T cell receptor beta chains below, sequenced in a study of beta chain features in type 1 diabetes. Points from the study as a whole: All four CD4+ subsets of Type 1 diabetes patients contained TCRB CDR3s that were moderately but significantly shorter.

The isolated RNA, all of it, was reverse transcribed, so expressed TCRB transcripts were what got sequenced. Sequenced by immunoSEQ multiplex PCR; TCRdb stores in-frame clones only, minus some. Here the sample spans about 650,000 clones, around 12% being singletons. Their cognate antigens are unknown. The sequenced material came from naive CD4+ T cells from blood. These receptors came from a young man with type 1 diabetes.

This clone was seen only a few times. This chain uses TRBV29-1 with TRBJ1-4; D is unclear. The CDR3 consists of 13 residues. Germline lookup yields CDR1 SQVTM and CDR2 ANQGSEA. The germline V and J ends were trimmed by 4 bases and 0 bases, with 6 bases remaining between them. The CDR3 region is CSVGQATNEKLFF. The CDR3 bases are TGCAGCGTTGGACAAGCAACTAATGAAAAACTGTTTTTT.

This chain links TRBV14 with TRBJ1-1; D unresolved. The germline V gene has CDR1 SGHDN and CDR2 FVKESK. V lost 6 bases and J lost 4, with 9 bases in between. The CDR3 extends over 12 amino acids. The chain's CDR3 is CASSKRSTEAFF. The CDR3 bases are TGTGCCAGCAGTAAGCGTAGCACTGAAGCTTTCTTT.

This clone showed up just a few times. This chain joins TRBV9 and TRBJ2-1, with D uncertain. Germline CDR1 reads SGDLS; CDR2 reads YYNGEE. Trimming removed 0 bases from V and 5 bases from J, with 12 bases in between. The CDR3 runs 15 residues. CDR3 amino acids: CASSVAGGSDNEQFF. CDR3 nucleotide sequence: TGTGCCAGCAGCGTAGCAGGCGGTTCGGACAATGAGCAGTTCTTC.

The rearrangement links TRBV27 to TRBJ2-1, with 8 bases that match TRBD1. This CDR3 has 17 amino acids. V was clipped by 5 bases and J by 1 base; unmatched bases: 10. CDR1 is MNHEY, CDR2 SMNVEV, per germline (reference sequence). CDR3 DNA: TGTGCCAGCAGTCCTTCACGGACAGGGAAGTCCTACAATGAGCAGTTCTTC. Translated, it gives CASSPSRTGKSYNEQFF.

This clone has just a few counts. This rearrangement joins TRBV18 to TRBJ2-5; TRBD1 matches at 8 bases. The V and J ends lost 6 bases and 2 bases, in that order; junction bases with no gene match: 11. This CDR3 spans 16 amino acids. Per the germline V gene, CDR1 is KGHSH and CDR2 is LQKENI. The CDR3 spells CASSYGTGSPQETQYF. The CDR3 coding sequence is TGTGCCAGCTCGTATGGGACAGGAAGCCCGCAAGAGACCCAGTACTTC.

This clone was counted only a few times. The chain employs TRBV7-2 and TRBJ2-3; 7 nucleotides line up with TRBD1. The CDR3 sequence is 15 residues long. Per germline, CDR1 SGHTA and CDR2 FQGNSA. J lost 0 bases, V lost 5 bases, and 5 bases had no gene match. The CDR3 DNA is TGTGCCAGCAGCGACCTGGGACAGAGCACAGATACGCAGTATTTT. This codes for CASSDLGQSTDTQYF.

This clone has only a few counts. Other DNA variants within this sample encode the same CDR3. The V gene is TRBV18, the J gene TRBJ2-1, with 12 bases that match TRBD1. The CDR3 runs 14 residues. Trimming took 3 bases from V and 7 from J; bases not matched to a gene: 1. Germline CDR1 and CDR2: KGHSH and LQKENI. This CDR3 is CASSPGQGANEQFF. In nucleotides, the CDR3 is TGTGCCAGCTCACCGGGACAGGGGGCTAATGAGCAGTTCTTC.

V is TRBV5-4 and J is TRBJ1-4; the D is unclear. In germline, CDR1 is SGHNT, CDR2 YYREEE (reference sequence). The ends were cut back, 0 bases at V and 2 bases at J, with 8 bases in the middle. There are 15 residues in the CDR3. The DNA of the CDR3 is TGTGCCAGCAGCTTGGCCGGGTACACTAATGAAAAACTGTTTTTT. This sequence encodes CASSLAGYTNEKLFF.

The DNA of the CDR3 is TGCGCCAGCAGCAGGACTAGCGGGGGGAACAATGAGCAGTTCTTC. This codes for CASSRTSGGNNEQFF. V and J are TRBV5-1 and TRBJ2-1; TRBD2 aligns across 14 bases. The CDR3 length is 15 residues. Per germline, CDR1 SGHRS and CDR2 YFSETQ. With 4 bases clipped from V and 5 bases from J, the junction kept 2 bases outside the gene matches.

As for this clone: The sample carries other DNA sequences with the same CDR3. This rearrangement joins TRBV7-2 to TRBJ2-5; D possibly corresponds to TRBD1 (5 bases). CDR3 length: 14 amino acids. CDR1 SGHTA and CDR2 FQGNSA come from the germline V gene. The V end lost 5 bases, the J end lost 2 bases, and 12 bases lay between the germline ends. CDR3 DNA sequence: TGTGCCAGCAGCCTCGCAGGGTTACAAGAGACCCAGTACTTC. Translation: CASSLAGLQETQYF.